The rows below give T cell receptor beta chains drawn from one sample of a study of T-cell memory formation after mild COVID-19. TCRdb processed the 5' RACE reads anew with MiXCR; each CDR3 protein has one entry. This repertoire shows roughly 130,000 distinct CDR3 sequences, about 16% found once; its top ten account for 14%. Source material: PBMCs or a T cell subset sorted from them (not recorded which). Receptor source: an adult woman who had mild COVID-19 (a few samples of this study predate the infection). Cell type and time point are not known. Both conserved end residues are part of each CDR3. A D gene is named only where the DNA matches it firmly. Clone size is shown for a subset of rows, as once, few, many or a class of expanded clone.

>NA|TRBV3-1|TRBD1|TRBJ2-7
TGTGCCAGCAGCCCTATACCCGGACAGGGGACCTACGAGCAGTACTTC
CASSPIPGQGTYEQYF
>NA|TRBV7-2|TRBD1|TRBJ2-2
TGTGCCAGCAGCTTAGATGCAGGGGGGAACACCGGGGAGCTGTTTTTT
CASSLDAGGNTGELFF
>NA|TRBV14|TRBD1|TRBJ2-1
TGTGCCAGCAGCCAGGACCCCGGGACAGGGCTTTACAATGAGCAGTTCTTC
CASSQDPGTGLYNEQFF
>NA|TRBV7-9|NA|TRBJ2-4
TGTGCCAGCGGAGGAAGGACCAAAAACATTCAGTACTTC
CASGGRTKNIQYF
>few|TRBV7-9|TRBD1|TRBJ1-1
TGTGCCAGCAGCTTGGGACAGATGAACACTGAAGCTTTCTTT
CASSLGQMNTEAFF
>few|TRBV6-2/TRBV6-3|NA|TRBJ2-3
TGTGCCAGCAGTTACCTGACGGACCAACTCACAGATACGCAGTATTTT
CASSYLTDQLTDTQYF
>NA|TRBV10-3|TRBD2|TRBJ2-5
TGTGCCATCAGTGAGGGCGGGAGTCTTATGGAGACCCAGTACTTC
CAISEGGSLMETQYF
>NA|TRBV2|TRBD2|TRBJ2-1
TGTGCCAGCAGTCGACTAGCGGGAGTTTTCTCCTACAATGAGCAGTTCTTC
CASSRLAGVFSYNEQFF
>few|TRBV4-3|NA|TRBJ2-6
TGCGCCAGCAGCCGACGAACCTCTGCCGGCTCTGGGGCCAACGTCCTGACTTTC
CASSRRTSAGSGANVLTF
>NA|TRBV20-1|TRBD1|TRBJ1-1
TGCAGTGCTAGTTCCCACAGGGGCACTGAAGCTTTCTTT
CSASSHRGTEAFF
>NA|TRBV20-1|TRBD2|TRBJ2-1
TGCAGTGCTCCGTCGCGCGGGGGCAGCGGGGGCTACTCCTACAATGAGCAGTTCTTC
CSAPSRGGSGGYSYNEQFF
>NA|TRBV6-2/TRBV6-3|NA|TRBJ2-4
TGTGCCAGCAGTTACTCTCGGGATACGGCCAAAAACATTCAGTACTTC
CASSYSRDTAKNIQYF
>NA|TRBV12-3/TRBV12-4|TRBD1|TRBJ1-4
TGTGCCAGCAGACCTTCCGGGACAGGGGGCGAAAAACTGTTTTTT
CASRPSGTGGEKLFF
>many|TRBV6-5|NA|TRBJ2-7
TGTGCCAGCAGTTACTCGAAAGGACAGACCTACTACTACGAGCAGTACTTC
CASSYSKGQTYYYEQYF
>few|TRBV6-5|NA|TRBJ2-7
TGTGCCAGCAGTTACGTCTCCGGTGGCTACGAGCAGTACTTC
CASSYVSGGYEQYF
>NA|TRBV20-1|NA|TRBJ2-3
TGCAGTGCTAGTGAGAGTCGGGGTACGCAGTATTTT
CSASESRGTQYF
>few|TRBV5-1|TRBD2|TRBJ2-7
TGCGCCAGCAGCTTGCCCTCGGGACTAGCGGGGGATCGGGCCTCCTACGAGCAGTACTTC
CASSLPSGLAGDRASYEQYF
>few|TRBV6-2/TRBV6-3|NA|TRBJ2-5
TGTGCCAGCAGAGACACCGGGGTTGGAGAGACCCAGTACTTC
CASRDTGVGETQYF
>few|TRBV4-1|NA|TRBJ1-1
TGCGCCAGCGGAGCGCAAGGGCTGAACACTGAAGCTTTCTTT
CASGAQGLNTEAFF
>NA|TRBV19|NA|TRBJ1-5
TGTGCCAGTAGTGTCGACAGGCATAGCAATCAGCCCCAGCATTTT
CASSVDRHSNQPQHF
>NA|TRBV24-1|TRBD2|TRBJ2-7
TGTGCCACCAGTGATAGCTCGGGTCTAGCGGGGACCTACGAGCAGTACTTC
CATSDSSGLAGTYEQYF
>few|TRBV6-5|TRBD2|TRBJ2-2
TGTGCCAGAAACCGGGGGGAGGGACGGACGAACACCGGGGAGCTGTTTTTT
CARNRGEGRTNTGELFF
>few|TRBV12-3/TRBV12-4|NA|TRBJ2-7
TGTGCCAGCAGTTTAGGGGGTGTGCAGTACTTC
CASSLGGVQYF